This T cell receptor beta chain stems from a study of T cell clonotyping in hematopoietic cell transplantation (dated by TCRdb to the early 2020s). About the full investigation: A total of 135 blood samples were collected in the study from approximately 32 consecutive transplant recipients and their related donors. Patients were recruited between late 2015 and January 2017 and followed until late 2020 or death. What the authors observed across the whole study: Inverse Simpson Index values from donors and from recipients before transplant predicted broader TCR repertoire diversity after transplant. Overlap with donor repertoires was found for only a small fraction of recipient repertoires, with over 97% found to appear de novo at the given depth. A decrease in recipient TCR diversity was observed after transplant, and a progressive increase in pathologically expanded clonotypes was seen from day 30 to day 180. The sample size was limited, and CD4 and CD8 repertoire contributions could not be separated because cells were not sorted.

With the immunoSEQ assay, which is a bias-controlled multiplex PCR relying on V- and J-specific primers, TCR beta CDR3 regions were amplified from genomic DNA. A second PCR step added a proprietary barcode and Illumina adapter sequences to the CDR3 amplicons. CDR3 libraries were sequenced on an Illumina MiSeq instrument. As for how the authors treated the data: immunoSEQ Analyzer 3.0 was used for export and quality control, with R Bioconductor and Immunarch used for downstream analyses. Repertoire metrics were calculated using only productive rearrangements within the normalized downsampled data set. Clonotypes larger than 5 templates in the normalized cohort were defined as pathologically expanded. The Inverse Simpson Index was used to measure repertoire diversity. The non-normalized data set was used for CMV-specificity analyses so that all clonotypes could be captured. Entries here come from immuneACCESS through TCRdb and include only in-frame sequences with V and J called. Some clones fail to appear in such tables; in the studies checked, an unresolved V gene covers under half of the shortfall, and the cause of the remainder is unknown. V and J calls and clone size follow that table, whereas D and trimming were derived from the DNA. The sample table records approximately 10,000 clones; roughly nine tenths of these occur just once. In total, the top ten clones hold about 4% of the sample.

Related transplant donors provided blood samples for TCR beta sequencing. Nuclei Lysis Solution was used to extract genomic DNA from fresh or cryopreserved unfractionated peripheral blood mononuclear cells. Its CDR3 holds 15 amino acids, cysteine through phenylalanine. The sequence is cut down to CDR3 DNA, 45 bases in frame from base 1. V is pruned by 1 base and J by 5 bases, leaving 3 bases of the junction without a gene match. The germline V gene supplies CDR1 SGHVS and CDR2 FQNEAQ. In the case of this clone: Its antigen remains undetermined. No quality values exist for individual bases; no much larger clone is one base distant.

Sequencing used peripheral blood mononuclear cells. The sequence was obtained from a human donor who either received an allogeneic hematopoietic cell transplant for a myeloid malignancy or was a related donor (not recorded which). Some clones in this sample may be carry-over from other donors' samples. The chain is assembled from TRBV7-8 and TRBJ2-2; 8 central bases correspond to TRBD2. The DNA sequence is given as TGTGCCAGCAGCTTAGAGGGCGGGGGGACCGGGGAGCTGTTTTTT. This yields the protein CASSLEGGGTGELFF.